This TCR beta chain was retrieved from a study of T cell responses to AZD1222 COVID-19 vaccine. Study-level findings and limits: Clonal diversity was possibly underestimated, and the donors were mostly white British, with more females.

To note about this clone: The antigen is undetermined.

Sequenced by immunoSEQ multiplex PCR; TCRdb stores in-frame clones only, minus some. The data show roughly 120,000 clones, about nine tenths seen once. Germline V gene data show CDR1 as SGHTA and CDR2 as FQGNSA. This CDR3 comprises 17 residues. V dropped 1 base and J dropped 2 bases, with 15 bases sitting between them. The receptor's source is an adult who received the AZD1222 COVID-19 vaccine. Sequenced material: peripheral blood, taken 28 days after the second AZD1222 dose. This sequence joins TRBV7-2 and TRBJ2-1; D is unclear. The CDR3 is CASSLDSSTRPYNEQFF. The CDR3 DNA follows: TGTGCCAGCAGCTTAGATTCGTCTACGAGACCCTACAATGAGCAGTTCTTC. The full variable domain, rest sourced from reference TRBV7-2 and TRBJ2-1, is GAGVSQSPSNKVTEKGKDVELRCDPISGHTALYWYRQSLGQGLEFLIYFQGNSAPDKSGLPSDRFSAERTGGSVSTLTIQRTQQEDSAVYLCASSLDSSTRPYNEQFFGPGTRLTVL.